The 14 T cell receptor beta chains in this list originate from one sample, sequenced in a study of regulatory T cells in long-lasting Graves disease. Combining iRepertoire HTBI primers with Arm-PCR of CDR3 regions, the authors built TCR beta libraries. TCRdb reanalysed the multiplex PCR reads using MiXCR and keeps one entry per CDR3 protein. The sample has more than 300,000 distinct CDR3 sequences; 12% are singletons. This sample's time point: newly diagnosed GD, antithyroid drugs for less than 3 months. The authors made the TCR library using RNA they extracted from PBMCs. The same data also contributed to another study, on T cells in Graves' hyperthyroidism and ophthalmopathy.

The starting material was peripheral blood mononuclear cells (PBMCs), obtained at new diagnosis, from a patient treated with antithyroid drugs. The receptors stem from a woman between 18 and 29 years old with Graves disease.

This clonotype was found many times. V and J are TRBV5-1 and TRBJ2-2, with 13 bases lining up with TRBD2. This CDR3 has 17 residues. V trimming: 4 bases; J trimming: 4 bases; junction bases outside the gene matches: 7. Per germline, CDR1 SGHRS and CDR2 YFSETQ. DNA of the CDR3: TGCGCCAGCAGCCGCGCCCGACTAGCGGGAGGCACCGGGGAGCTGTTTTTT. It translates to CASSRARLAGGTGELFF.

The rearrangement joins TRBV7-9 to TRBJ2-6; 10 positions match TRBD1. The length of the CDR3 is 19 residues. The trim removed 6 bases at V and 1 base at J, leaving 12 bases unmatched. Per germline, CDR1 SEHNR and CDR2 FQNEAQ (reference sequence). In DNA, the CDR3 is TGTGCCAGCAGGAGCGACAGGGGGCCCCGTCGGTCTGGGGCCAACGTCCTGACTTTC. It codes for CASRSDRGPRRSGANVLTF.

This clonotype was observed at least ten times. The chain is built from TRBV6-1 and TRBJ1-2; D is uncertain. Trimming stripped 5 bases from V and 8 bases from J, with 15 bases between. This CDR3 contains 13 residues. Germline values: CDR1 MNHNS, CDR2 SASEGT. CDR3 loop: CASSRMGDGGYTF. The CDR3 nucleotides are TGTGCCAGCAGTAGGATGGGAGATGGAGGCTACACCTTC.

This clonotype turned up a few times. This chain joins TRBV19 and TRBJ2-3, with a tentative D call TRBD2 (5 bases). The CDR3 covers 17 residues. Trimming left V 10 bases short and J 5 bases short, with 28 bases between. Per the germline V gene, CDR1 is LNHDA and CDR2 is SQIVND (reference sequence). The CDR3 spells CANPSHWLALGIDTQYF. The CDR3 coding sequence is TGTGCCAACCCCTCCCACTGGCTAGCCTTAGGTATAGATACGCAGTATTTT.

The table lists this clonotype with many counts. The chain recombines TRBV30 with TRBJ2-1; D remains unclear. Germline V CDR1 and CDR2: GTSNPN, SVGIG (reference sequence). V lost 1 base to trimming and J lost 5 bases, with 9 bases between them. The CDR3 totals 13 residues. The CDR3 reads CAWSAQHHNEQFF. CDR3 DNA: TGTGCCTGGAGTGCACAACACCACAATGAGCAGTTCTTC.

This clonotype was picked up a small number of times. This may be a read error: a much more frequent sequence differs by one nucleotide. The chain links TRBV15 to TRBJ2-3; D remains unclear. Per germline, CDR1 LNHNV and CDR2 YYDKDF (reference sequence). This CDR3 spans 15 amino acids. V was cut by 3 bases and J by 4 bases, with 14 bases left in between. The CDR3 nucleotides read TGTGCCACCAGCAGCTCTAACAGTGCCTCAGATACGCAGTATTTT. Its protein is CATSSSNSASDTQYF.

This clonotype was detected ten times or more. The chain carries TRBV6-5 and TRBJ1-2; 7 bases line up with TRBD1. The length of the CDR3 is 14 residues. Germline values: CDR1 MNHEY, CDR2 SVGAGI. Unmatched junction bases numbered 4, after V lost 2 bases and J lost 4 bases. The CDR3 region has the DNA TGTGCCAGCAGTTACCGGCGGGACAGCTATGGCTACACCTTC. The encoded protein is CASSYRRDSYGYTF.

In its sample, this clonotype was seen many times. CDR3: CASSLPAMSGYEQYF. CDR3 nucleotides: TGTGCCAGCAGTTTACCCGCAATGAGCGGCTACGAGCAGTACTTC. The chain recombines TRBV28 with TRBJ2-7; the D gene is possibly TRBD2 (5 bases). This CDR3 is 15 amino acids long. Germline V gives CDR1 MDHEN, CDR2 SYDVKM. The V end lost 2 bases, the J end lost 3 bases, and 14 bases lay between the germline ends.

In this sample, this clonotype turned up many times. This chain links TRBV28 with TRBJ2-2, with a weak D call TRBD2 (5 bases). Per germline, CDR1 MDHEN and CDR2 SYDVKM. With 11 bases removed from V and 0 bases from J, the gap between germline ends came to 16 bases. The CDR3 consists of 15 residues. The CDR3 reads CAGRPSGANTGELFF. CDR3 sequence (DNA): TGTGCCGGCCGCCCGAGCGGAGCGAACACCGGGGAGCTGTTTTTT.

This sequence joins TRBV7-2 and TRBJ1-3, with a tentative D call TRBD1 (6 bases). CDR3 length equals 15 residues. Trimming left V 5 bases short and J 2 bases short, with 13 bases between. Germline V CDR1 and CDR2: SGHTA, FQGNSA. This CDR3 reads CASSQGGGAGNTIYF. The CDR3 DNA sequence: TGTGCCAGCAGCCAAGGGGGGGGTGCTGGAAACACCATATATTTT. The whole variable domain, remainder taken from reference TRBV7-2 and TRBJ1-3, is GAGVSQSPSNKVTEKGKDVELRCDPISGHTALYWYRQSLGQGLEFLIYFQGNSAPDKSGLPSDRFSAERTGGSVSTLTIQRTQQEDSAVYLCASSQGGGAGNTIYFGEGSWLTVV.

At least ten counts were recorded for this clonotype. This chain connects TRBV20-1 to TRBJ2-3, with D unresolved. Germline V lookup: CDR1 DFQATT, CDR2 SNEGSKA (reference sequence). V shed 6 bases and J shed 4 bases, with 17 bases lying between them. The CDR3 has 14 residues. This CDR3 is CSAPPGTTSDTQYF. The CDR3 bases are TGCAGTGCCCCACCGGGCACCACGTCAGATACGCAGTATTTT.

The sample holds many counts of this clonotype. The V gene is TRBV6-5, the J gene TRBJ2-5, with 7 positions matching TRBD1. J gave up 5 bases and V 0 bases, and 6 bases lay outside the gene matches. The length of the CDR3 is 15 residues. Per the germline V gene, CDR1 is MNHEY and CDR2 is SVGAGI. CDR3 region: CASSYSLGRGETQYF. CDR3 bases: TGTGCCAGCAGTTACTCCTTGGGCAGGGGGGAGACCCAGTACTTC.

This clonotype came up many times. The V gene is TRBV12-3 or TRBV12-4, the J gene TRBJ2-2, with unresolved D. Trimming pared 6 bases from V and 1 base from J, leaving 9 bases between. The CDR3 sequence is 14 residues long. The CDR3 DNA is TGTGCCAGCAGCTTAAACAGGAACACCGGGGAGCTGTTTTTT. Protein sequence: CASSLNRNTGELFF.

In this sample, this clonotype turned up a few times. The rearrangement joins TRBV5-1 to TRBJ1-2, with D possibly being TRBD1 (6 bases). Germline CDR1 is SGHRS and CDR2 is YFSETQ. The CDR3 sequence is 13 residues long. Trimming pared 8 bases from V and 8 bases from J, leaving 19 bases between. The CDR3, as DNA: TGCGCCAGTGCCCTGGACAGACCGGGCGGCTACACCTTC. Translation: CASALDRPGGYTF.